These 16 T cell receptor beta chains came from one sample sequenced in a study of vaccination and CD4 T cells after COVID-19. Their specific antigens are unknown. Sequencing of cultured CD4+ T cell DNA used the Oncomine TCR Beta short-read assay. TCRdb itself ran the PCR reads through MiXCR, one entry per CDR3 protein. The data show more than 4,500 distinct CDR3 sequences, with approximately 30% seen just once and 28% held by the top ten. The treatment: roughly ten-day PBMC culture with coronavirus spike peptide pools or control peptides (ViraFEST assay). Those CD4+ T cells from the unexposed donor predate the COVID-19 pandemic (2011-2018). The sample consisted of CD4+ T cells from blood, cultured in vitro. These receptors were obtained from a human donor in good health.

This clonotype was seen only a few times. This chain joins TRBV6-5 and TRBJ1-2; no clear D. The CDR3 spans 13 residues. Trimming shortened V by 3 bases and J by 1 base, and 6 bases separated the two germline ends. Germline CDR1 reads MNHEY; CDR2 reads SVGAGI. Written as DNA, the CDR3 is TGTGCCAGCAGTTATGACCTTAACTATGGCTACACCTTC. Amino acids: CASSYDLNYGYTF.

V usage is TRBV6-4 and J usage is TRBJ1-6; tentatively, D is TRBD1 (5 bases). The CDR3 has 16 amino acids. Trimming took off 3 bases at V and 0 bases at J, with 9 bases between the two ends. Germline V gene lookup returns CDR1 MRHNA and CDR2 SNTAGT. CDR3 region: CASSEGGSSYNSPLHF. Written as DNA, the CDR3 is TGTGCCAGCAGTGAGGGGGGGAGCTCCTATAATTCACCCCTCCACTTT.

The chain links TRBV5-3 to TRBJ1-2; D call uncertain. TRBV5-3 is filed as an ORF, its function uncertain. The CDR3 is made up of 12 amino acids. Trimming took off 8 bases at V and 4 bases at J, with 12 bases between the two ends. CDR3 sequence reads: CASSPRSYGYTF. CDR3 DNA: TGTGCCAGCAGCCCGAGAAGCTATGGCTACACCTTC.

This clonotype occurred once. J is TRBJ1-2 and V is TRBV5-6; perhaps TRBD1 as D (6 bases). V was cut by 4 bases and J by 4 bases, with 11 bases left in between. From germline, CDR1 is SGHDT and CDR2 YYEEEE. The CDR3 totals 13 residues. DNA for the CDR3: TGTGCCAGCAGCCCAGGGGACCTCTATGGCTACACCTTC. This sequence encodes CASSPGDLYGYTF.

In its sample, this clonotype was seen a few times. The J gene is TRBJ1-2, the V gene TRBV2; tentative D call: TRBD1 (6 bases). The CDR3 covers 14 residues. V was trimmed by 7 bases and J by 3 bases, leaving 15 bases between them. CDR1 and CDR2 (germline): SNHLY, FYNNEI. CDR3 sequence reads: CASILIQGYYGYTF. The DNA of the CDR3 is TGTGCCAGCATCCTTATACAGGGCTACTATGGCTACACCTTC.

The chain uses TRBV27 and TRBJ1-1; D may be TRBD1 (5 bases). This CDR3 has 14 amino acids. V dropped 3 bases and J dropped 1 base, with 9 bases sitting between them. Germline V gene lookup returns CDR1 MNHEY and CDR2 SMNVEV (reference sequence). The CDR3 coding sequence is TGTGCCAGCAGTTTTCGGGGACCGAACACTGAAGCTTTCTTT. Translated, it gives CASSFRGPNTEAFF.

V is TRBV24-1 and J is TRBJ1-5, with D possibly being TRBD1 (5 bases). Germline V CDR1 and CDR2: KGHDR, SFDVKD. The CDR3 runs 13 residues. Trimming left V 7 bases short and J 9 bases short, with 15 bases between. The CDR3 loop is CATSRDRGSPQHF. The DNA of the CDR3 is TGTGCCACCAGCCGGGACCGGGGTTCGCCCCAGCATTTT.

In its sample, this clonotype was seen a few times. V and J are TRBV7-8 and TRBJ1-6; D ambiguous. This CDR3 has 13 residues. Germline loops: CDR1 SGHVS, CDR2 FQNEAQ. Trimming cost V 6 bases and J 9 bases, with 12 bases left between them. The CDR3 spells CASRDEGFSPLHF. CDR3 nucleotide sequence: TGTGCCAGCAGGGACGAAGGATTTTCACCCCTCCACTTT.

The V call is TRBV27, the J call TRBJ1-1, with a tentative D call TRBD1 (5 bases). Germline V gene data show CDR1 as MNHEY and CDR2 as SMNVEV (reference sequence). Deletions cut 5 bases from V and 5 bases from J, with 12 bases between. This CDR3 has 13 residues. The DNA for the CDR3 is TGTGCCAGCAGTCCGGGGAGGGGTACTGAAGCTTTCTTT. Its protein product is CASSPGRGTEAFF.

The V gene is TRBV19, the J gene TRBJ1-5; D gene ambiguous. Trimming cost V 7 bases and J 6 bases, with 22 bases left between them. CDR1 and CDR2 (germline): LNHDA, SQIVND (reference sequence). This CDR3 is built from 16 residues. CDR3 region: CASTDPKKVSSQPQHF. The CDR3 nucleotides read TGTGCCAGTACGGACCCCAAGAAAGTGAGTAGTCAGCCCCAGCATTTT.

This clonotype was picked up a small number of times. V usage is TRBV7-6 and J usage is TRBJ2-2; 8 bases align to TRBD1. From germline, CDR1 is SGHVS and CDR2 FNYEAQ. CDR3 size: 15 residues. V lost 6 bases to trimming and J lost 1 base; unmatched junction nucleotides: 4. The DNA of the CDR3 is TGTGCCAGCAGAACCGGGACAGGGAACACCGGGGAGCTGTTTTTT. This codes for CASRTGTGNTGELFF. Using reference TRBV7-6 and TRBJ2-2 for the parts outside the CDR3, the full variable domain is GAGVSQSPRYKVTKRGQDVALRCDPISGHVSLYWYRQALGQGPEFLTYFNYEAQQDKSGLPNDRFSAERPEGSISTLTIQRTEQRDSAMYRCASRTGTGNTGELFFGEGSRLTVL.

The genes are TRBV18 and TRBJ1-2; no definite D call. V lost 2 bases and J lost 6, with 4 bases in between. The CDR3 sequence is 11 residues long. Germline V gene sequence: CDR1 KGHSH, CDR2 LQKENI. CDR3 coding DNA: TGTGCCAGCTCACCAGGGGATGGCTACACCTTC. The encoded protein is CASSPGDGYTF.

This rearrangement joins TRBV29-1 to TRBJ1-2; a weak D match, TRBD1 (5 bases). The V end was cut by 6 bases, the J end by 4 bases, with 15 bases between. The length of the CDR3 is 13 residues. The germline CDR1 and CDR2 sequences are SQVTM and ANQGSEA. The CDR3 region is CSVGTGPPYGYTF. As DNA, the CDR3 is TGCAGCGTGGGGACCGGGCCACCCTATGGCTACACCTTC.

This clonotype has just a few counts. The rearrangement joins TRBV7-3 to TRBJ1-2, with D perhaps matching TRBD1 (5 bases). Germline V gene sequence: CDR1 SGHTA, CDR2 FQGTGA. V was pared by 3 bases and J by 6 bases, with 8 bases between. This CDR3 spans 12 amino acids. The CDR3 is CASSLGPDGYTF. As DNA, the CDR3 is TGTGCCAGCAGCTTGGGACCGGATGGCTACACCTTC. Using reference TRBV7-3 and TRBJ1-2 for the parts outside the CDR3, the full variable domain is GAGVSQTPSNKVTEKGKYVELRCDPISGHTALYWYRQSLGQGPEFLIYFQGTGAADDSGLPNDRFFAVRPEGSVSTLKIQRTERGDSAVYLCASSLGPDGYTFGSGTRLTVV.

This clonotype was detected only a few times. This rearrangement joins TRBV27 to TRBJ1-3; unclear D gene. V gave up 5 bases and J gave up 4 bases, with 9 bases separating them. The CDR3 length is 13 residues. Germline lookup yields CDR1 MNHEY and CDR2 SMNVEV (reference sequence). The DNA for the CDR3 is TGTGCCAGCAGTCCCGCTGGAGGAAACACCATATATTTT. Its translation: CASSPAGGNTIYF.

The CDR3 bases are TGCAGTGCTAGAGTTTCTGGACAGGGTAACTATGGCTACACCTTC. Encoded protein: CSARVSGQGNYGYTF. The chain uses TRBV20-1 and TRBJ1-2; 8 nucleotides align to TRBD1. Trimming at V came to 1 base and at J to 1 base, leaving 5 bases not matched to a gene. The CDR3 is 15 residues long. CDR1 is DFQATT, CDR2 SNEGSKA, per germline (reference sequence).